These 24 T cell receptor beta chains came from one sample sequenced in a study of cytotoxic CD8 clonotypes in ibrutinib-treated CLL. TCRdb keeps only in-frame clones here, not all; method: immunoSEQ multiplex PCR. This sample yields roughly 160,000 clones, of which over 65% are seen a single time; over 2% belongs to the top ten. The sequences come from PBMCs, collected after 12 months of ibrutinib treatment. These receptor sequences come from a human donor with chronic lymphocytic leukemia.

The chain carries TRBV11-1 and TRBJ1-6, with 7 bases that match TRBD1. The CDR3 sequence is 19 residues long. Germline loops: CDR1 SGHAT, CDR2 FQDESV (reference sequence). V shed 3 bases and J 0 bases; nucleotides not matched to a gene: 11. The CDR3 DNA reads TGTGCCAGCAGCTTTTCGACAGGGACCTGGAGCTCCTATAATTCACCCCTCCACTTT. Residues: CASSFSTGTWSSYNSPLHF.

This chain connects TRBV5-1 to TRBJ2-1; D remains ambiguous. Germline-derived CDR1 and CDR2 are SGHRS and YFSETQ. The length of the CDR3 is 15 residues. The germline V and J ends were trimmed by 4 bases and 5 bases, with 16 bases remaining between them. CDR3 amino acids: CASSPGNSANNEQFF. The DNA for the CDR3 is TGCGCCAGCAGCCCCGGTAATTCCGCAAACAATGAGCAGTTCTTC.

CDR3 DNA: TGTGCCTGGACCTGGACTGGGGGCGTAGTGGAGACGCAGTATTTT. Translated: CAWTWTGGVVETQYF. V gene TRBV30 combines with J gene TRBJ2-3; tentative D call: TRBD1 (6 bases). Trimming removed 4 bases from V and 9 bases from J, with 23 bases in between. This CDR3 has 15 residues. Germline V CDR1 and CDR2: GTSNPN, SVGIG (reference sequence).

The J gene is TRBJ2-7, the V gene TRBV7-2, with D unresolved. V shed 4 bases and J shed 4 bases, with 8 bases lying between them. CDR1 and CDR2 from the germline V gene are SGHTA and FQGNSA. CDR3 length: 12 amino acids. The CDR3 loop reads CASSSTRYEQYF. The CDR3 bases are TGTGCCAGCAGCTCCACCAGGTACGAGCAGTACTTC.

DNA for the CDR3: TGTGCCATCAGGGGGACCTCCTATGGCTACACCTTC. Translated: CAIRGTSYGYTF. This chain joins TRBV10-3 and TRBJ1-2; D is possibly TRBD1 (5 bases). With 6 bases removed from V and 4 bases from J, the gap between germline ends came to 9 bases. The CDR3 is 12 amino acids. The germline CDR1 and CDR2 sequences are ENHRY and SYGVKD.

CDR3 sequence: CASSPSWSSSYEQYF. The CDR3 DNA follows: TGTGCCAGTAGTCCGTCGTGGAGTAGCTCCTACGAGCAGTACTTC. V usage is TRBV19 and J usage is TRBJ2-7; the D is unclear. V lost 5 bases and J 0 bases, leaving 14 bases between the germline ends. The germline V gene encodes CDR1 LNHDA and CDR2 SQIVND (reference sequence). The CDR3 is 15 residues long.

V and J are TRBV28 and TRBJ2-7; no clear D. Germline V gene lookup returns CDR1 MDHEN and CDR2 SYDVKM. V was trimmed by 3 bases and J by 7 bases, leaving 13 bases between them. The CDR3 sequence is 13 residues long. This CDR3 is CASSFFSLGEQYF. For the CDR3, the DNA is TGTGCCAGCAGTTTCTTTTCTCTGGGGGAGCAGTACTTC. Combining the CDR3 with reference TRBV28 and TRBJ2-7 gives the whole variable domain DVKVTQSSRYLVKRTGEKVFLECVQDMDHENMFWYRQDPGLGLRLIYFSYDVKMKEKGDIPEGYSVSREKKERFSLILESASTNQTSMYLCASSFFSLGEQYFGPGTRLTVT.

J is TRBJ1-1 and V is TRBV29-1, with TRBD1 identical over 8 bases. The CDR3 totals 10 residues. The germline CDR1 and CDR2 sequences are SQVTM and ANQGSEA. After removal of 7 bases from V and 7 bases from J, the junction contained 2 bases not matched to a gene. The CDR3 coding sequence is TGCAGCGGCGGACAGGGTGAAGCTTTCTTT. This encodes CSGGQGEAFF.

The DNA for the CDR3 is TGTGCCAGCAGCGGGGAAGACAGGGACACCATGAATAGCAATCAGCCCCAGCATTTT. This sequence encodes CASSGEDRDTMNSNQPQHF. The chain links TRBV21-1 to TRBJ1-5; TRBD1, the D gene given by the table, was not confirmed from the DNA. TRBV21-1 counts as a pseudogene. This CDR3 spans 19 amino acids.

The chain couples TRBV7-2 to TRBJ2-3; a possible D gene is TRBD1 (6 bases). This CDR3 is built from 15 residues. V lost 2 bases and J lost 5, with 14 bases in between. In germline, CDR1 is SGHTA, CDR2 FQGNSA. The CDR3, as DNA: TGTGCCAGCAGCTTAAGTTCTGGGGGCCTAGATACGCAGTATTTT. It codes for CASSLSSGGLDTQYF. The whole variable domain, filled in from reference TRBV7-2 and TRBJ2-3, reads GAGVSQSPSNKVTEKGKDVELRCDPISGHTALYWYRQSLGQGLEFLIYFQGNSAPDKSGLPSDRFSAERTGGSVSTLTIQRTQQEDSAVYLCASSLSSGGLDTQYFGPGTRLTVL.

The chain carries TRBV11-1 and TRBJ1-4, with 7 bases identical to TRBD1. The CDR3 loop spans 14 amino acids. The germline CDR1 and CDR2 sequences are SGHAT and FQDESV (reference sequence). The V and J ends lost 5 bases and 10 bases, in that order; junction bases with no gene match: 10. CDR3 nucleotides: TGTGCCAGCAGCCAGCCGGGACAGTCTGTAAAACTGTTTTTT. Translated, it gives CASSQPGQSVKLFF. The variable domain in full, with the rest retrieved from reference TRBV11-1 and TRBJ1-4, is EAEVAQSPRYKITEKSQAVAFWCDPISGHATLYWYRQILGQGPELLVQFQDESVVDDSQLPKDRFSAERLKGVDSTLKIQPAELGDSAMYLCASSQPGQSVKLFFGSGTQLSVL.

This chain joins TRBV7-2 and TRBJ2-5; D is possibly TRBD2 (7 bases). V was clipped by 0 bases and J by 6 bases, with 20 bases between them. This CDR3 contains 17 residues. Per germline, CDR1 SGHTA and CDR2 FQGNSA. CDR3 region: CASSLATGEGERQTQYF. The CDR3 nucleotides are TGTGCCAGCAGCTTAGCGACCGGGGAGGGGGAGAGGCAGACCCAGTACTTC.

The J gene is TRBJ2-3, the V gene TRBV29-1; 9 bases match TRBD1. CDR1 is SQVTM, CDR2 ANQGSEA, per germline. The CDR3 loop spans 14 amino acids. Trimming cost V 4 bases and J 1 base; bases outside gene matches: 3. The CDR3, as DNA: TGCAGCGTTGCAGGGGACAGGGGCACAGATACGCAGTATTTT. Amino acid sequence: CSVAGDRGTDTQYF.

This clone has only one observation. The rearrangement uses TRBV6-5 and TRBJ1-1; TRBD1 agrees at 9 bases. CDR3 length: 14 amino acids. The trim removed 5 bases at V and 4 bases at J, leaving 5 bases unmatched. Germline lookup yields CDR1 MNHEY and CDR2 SVGAGI. This CDR3 is CASSTTGGRTEAFF. In nucleotides, the CDR3 is TGTGCCAGCAGTACAACAGGGGGCCGCACTGAAGCTTTCTTT.

This sequence joins TRBV4-2 and TRBJ1-4; 7 positions match TRBD1. CDR1 and CDR2 from the germline V gene are LGHNA and YNFKEQ. V trimming: 0 bases; J trimming: 4 bases; junction bases outside the gene matches: 5. The CDR3 has 16 residues. CDR3 nucleotides: TGTGCCAGCAGCCAAGACAGGGGGACGGTTAATGAAAAACTGTTTTTT. This translates into CASSQDRGTVNEKLFF.

The CDR3 spells CASSLSGREKLFF. The CDR3 coding sequence is TGTGCCAGCAGCTTGTCCGGCAGAGAAAAACTGTTTTTT. V and J are TRBV5-6 and TRBJ1-4; D not resolved. V was cut by 1 base and J by 8 bases, with 9 bases left in between. Germline values: CDR1 SGHDT, CDR2 YYEEEE. This CDR3 is built from 13 residues.

This chain links TRBV7-9 with TRBJ2-7; the D is unclear. CDR3 length equals 14 residues. Germline-derived CDR1 and CDR2 are SEHNR and FQNEAQ (reference sequence). The V end was cut by 5 bases, the J end by 5 bases, with 16 bases between. The CDR3, as DNA: TGTGCCAGCAGCCCCTCTGCCCCTGTGAACGAGCAGTACTTC. Its protein product is CASSPSAPVNEQYF.

V gene TRBV5-6 combines with J gene TRBJ1-5; D is unresolved. Germline CDR1 SGHDT, CDR2 YYEEEE. Trimming took 0 bases from V and 5 from J, leaving 12 bases between them. CDR3 length: 15 amino acids. CDR3 DNA: TGTGCCAGCAGCTTGGGACGCTCGGTGGATCAGCCCCAGCATTTT. The encoded protein is CASSLGRSVDQPQHF.

This clone was counted only a few times. CDR3 bases: TGCGCCAGCAGCCCGCGGCCGGAGGCCCCGAACACTGAAGCTTTCTTT. Translated, it gives CASSPRPEAPNTEAFF. V gene TRBV4-1 combines with J gene TRBJ1-1, with no clear D. Per the germline V gene, CDR1 is MGHRA and CDR2 is YSYEKL. The V gene lost 4 bases and the J gene lost 1 base, with 16 bases spanning the gap. The CDR3 contains 16 residues.

The chain combines TRBV10-3 with TRBJ1-1; D unresolved. This CDR3 region has 13 residues. Trimming took off 3 bases at V and 6 bases at J, with 11 bases between the two ends. Germline CDR1 is ENHRY and CDR2 is SYGVKD. CDR3: CAISDIVKPEAFF. DNA of the CDR3: TGTGCCATCAGTGACATCGTTAAACCTGAAGCTTTCTTT.

V gene TRBV2 combines with J gene TRBJ2-2, with a tentative D call TRBD2 (6 bases). Looked up from germline, CDR1 is SNHLY and CDR2 is FYNNEI. The CDR3 extends over 13 amino acids. Trimming cost V 6 bases and J 5 bases, with 10 bases left between them. The CDR3 spells CASSSGGTGELFF. The CDR3 coding sequence is TGTGCCAGCAGCTCTGGGGGGACCGGGGAGCTGTTTTTT.

The chain uses TRBV7-9 and TRBJ2-1; D unclear. This CDR3 is built from 14 residues. Trimming left V 1 base short and J 5 bases short, with 9 bases between. Germline V gene lookup returns CDR1 SEHNR and CDR2 FQNEAQ (reference sequence). CDR3 residues: CASSLGWTHNEQFF. Written as DNA, the CDR3 is TGTGCCAGCAGCTTAGGTTGGACCCACAATGAGCAGTTCTTC.

The genes are TRBV9 and TRBJ2-1, with 12 bases fitting TRBD2. The CDR3 loop spans 19 amino acids. CDR1 and CDR2 (germline): SGDLS, YYNGEE. V lost 4 bases, J lost 2 bases, and 13 bases stayed unmatched. In nucleotides, the CDR3 is TGTGCCAGCAGCTCCCGCCCAAGGACTAGCGGGAAAACCTACAATGAGCAGTTCTTC. This translates into CASSSRPRTSGKTYNEQFF.

This chain uses TRBV4-3 with TRBJ1-1, with D unresolved. V was trimmed by 1 base and J by 1 base, leaving 7 bases between them. The CDR3 is 14 amino acids. Germline CDR1 is LGHNA and CDR2 is YSLEER. The CDR3 protein is CASSQVAANTEAFF. Here the CDR3 DNA reads TGCGCCAGCAGCCAAGTGGCTGCGAACACTGAAGCTTTCTTT.